This T cell receptor (beta chain) comes out of a study of blood T cell repertoires in COVID-19 (dated by TCRdb to about 2020). Turning to the overall study: Samples from collaborators originated in the United States, Italy and Spain and spanned both the acute and convalescent phases of COVID-19. Nearly every sample came with metadata listing a de-identified subject ID, COVID-19 status, age in years and sex. A freely available public database, intended as a resource for researchers studying the immune response to SARS-CoV-2, is where the repertoires were released. Deeply sampled blood TCRbeta repertoires from subjects exposed to, actively infected with, or recovered from COVID-19 were included in the dataset. The material from the prospective study consisted of cDNA or gDNA derived from T cells, B-cell-depleted T cells, or PBMCs. Where HLA class I and class II types were available, the types were taken from metadata supplied by the sample provider, not from assay-based typing. Samples were obtained from the ongoing ImmuneRACE study (first 160 participants) and from about 1,300 subjects provided by 6 global collaborators. On the study overall, not on this receptor specifically: The quantity of clinical and demographic metadata differed by source and by participant and was supplied without curation.

Trimming costs V 1 base and J 12 bases, and their ends lie 9 bases apart. In the germline V gene (reference sequence), CDR1 corresponds to LGHDT and CDR2 to YNNKEL. From the cysteine through the phenylalanine, the CDR3 covers 11 amino acids. Solely the CDR3 DNA is kept, with 33 bases framed from the first base. Enrolling through a virtual design, the prospective study's participants ranged in age from about 18 to 89 years and lived across roughly 24 United States geographic areas. In the prospective study, participants were assigned to cohorts based on the clinical history participants reported in a screening survey and a study questionnaire. Recovered participants in ImmuneRACE Cohort 3 were defined by two consecutive negative NP/OP PCR tests, clearance by a healthcare professional, or resolution of symptoms. Mobile phlebotomists in the prospective study collected whole blood, serum and a nasopharyngeal or oropharyngeal swab from every participant. Additional blood draws and questionnaires over an approximately two-month period could optionally be provided by prospective study participants. Before DNA extraction, prospective study blood samples were shipped either frozen or at room temperature.

The immunoSEQ Assay, a bias-controlled multiplex PCR, was used to amplify TCRbeta CDR3 regions from genomic DNA. The authors processed their data as follows. Nucleated cell counts per sample were estimated from amplification of reference gene primers within the assay. Sequence reads were collapsed and filtered to measure the absolute abundance of every unique TCRbeta CDR3 rearrangement. For each sample, productive Simpson clonality was calculated by taking the square root of Simpson's diversity index across productive rearrangements. As stored in TCRdb, this immuneACCESS dataset retains in-frame rearrangements with V and J assigned. A fraction of the clones does not appear; measured against another copy, unresolved V genes explain less than half of the discrepancy, and the remainder lacks a known reason. Clonal size and the V and J genes are those of that table, whereas D and trimming came from the DNA. The sample contains 450,000 to 500,000 clones, about 88% of them found a single time. Approximately 8% of the sample rests with the top ten.

Points on this clone: Its antigen is not yet known. No base quality values were provided; no much bigger clone lies one nucleotide off.

This receptor was taken from a woman in her sixties or seventies who had recovered from COVID-19. Sequencing was performed on PBMCs or T cells enriched from blood (not recorded which). Recombination joined TRBV3-1 (or the pseudogene TRBV3-2) with TRBJ1-1, with no confident D gene call. CDR3 protein: CASSQVELTFF. The DNA reads as follows: TGTGCCAGCAGCCAAGTCGAGTTGACTTTCTTT.